The T cell receptor (beta chain) described here comes from a study of early stage breast cancer tumors. The germline V gene encodes CDR1 GTSNPN and CDR2 SVGIG (reference sequence). The V end was cut by 4 bases, the J end by 5 bases, with 12 bases between. The CDR3 runs 12 residues. Only in-frame clones appear in the TCRdb table, and some are missing; sequencing was by immunoSEQ multiplex PCR. This sample has 45,000 to 50,000 clones, with about 80% found just once. Study results and caveats: Blood repertoires resembled normal breast more than tumor.

In the case of this clone: Its target is not known.

This TCR was sampled from a person aged 45 to 60 with breast cancer. The specimen sequenced was blood. The chain uses TRBV30 and TRBJ2-7; D is unresolved. In DNA form, the CDR3 reads TGTGCCTGGAAGGGCAGCGCCAACGAGCAGTACTTC. This codes for CAWKGSANEQYF.